This entry features one TCR beta chain sequence. What it binds is unknown. A second about 6 to 12 cycle PCR used barcoded and J-beta primers. TCRdb re-analysed the 5' RACE reads in MiXCR, keeping a single row per CDR3 protein. The sample holds about 1.8 million distinct CDR3 sequences, around 48% seen once. The entry originates in a study of blood T cells in healthy people across ages. Across the study: The template switching approach captured approximately one barcoded beta molecule for every two T cells. The study's findings and limits: Among long-lived donors, naive CD4+ cells were more numerous and diversity higher than in aged donors.

Germline V gene sequence: CDR1 LGHDT, CDR2 YNNKEL (reference sequence). CDR3 length: 14 amino acids. V was trimmed by 4 bases and J by 2 bases, leaving 10 bases between them. The TCR was taken from a woman aged 40 to 50 in good health. Sequenced: blood. This chain connects TRBV3-1 to TRBJ2-3; no reliable D call. The CDR3, as DNA: TGTGCCAGCAGCCCCTGGACCGACACAGATACGCAGTATTTT. Protein product: CASSPWTDTDTQYF.